Each of the 19 T cell receptor beta chains below was sequenced from the same sample in a study of cytomegalovirus exposure and HLA in healthy donors. The study ran its PCR with 60 Vbeta and 13 Jbeta primers. The protocol was immunoSEQ multiplex PCR, while the TCRdb copy is restricted to in-frame clones and leaves out a portion. The listing contains roughly 40,000 clones. Sequencing was performed on PBMCs. Source of these receptors: a male donor in good health and CMV-seronegative.

The V call is TRBV5-1, the J call TRBJ2-5, with 11 bases identical to TRBD1. Germline V gene data show CDR1 as SGHRS and CDR2 as YFSETQ. Trimming removed 1 base from V and 5 bases from J; junction bases left unmatched: 4. The CDR3 runs to 15 residues. CDR3 sequence: CASSLWGQGGETQYF. CDR3 nucleotides: TGCGCCAGCAGCTTGTGGGGACAGGGGGGGGAGACCCAGTACTTC.

The chain links TRBV7-2 to TRBJ2-1; a weak D match, TRBD2 (5 bases). In germline, CDR1 is SGHTA, CDR2 FQGNSA. Trimming took off 4 bases at V and 3 bases at J, with 7 bases between the two ends. CDR3 length: 13 amino acids. The CDR3: CASSWAGYNEQFF. The CDR3 DNA is TGTGCCAGCAGCTGGGCGGGCTACAATGAGCAGTTCTTC. The whole variable domain, filled in from reference TRBV7-2 and TRBJ2-1, reads GAGVSQSPSNKVTEKGKDVELRCDPISGHTALYWYRQSLGQGLEFLIYFQGNSAPDKSGLPSDRFSAERTGGSVSTLTIQRTQQEDSAVYLCASSWAGYNEQFFGPGTRLTVL.

The chain links TRBV27 to TRBJ2-7; 9 nucleotides line up with TRBD1. Germline assignment: CDR1 MNHEY and CDR2 SMNVEV (reference sequence). The CDR3 covers 16 residues. The J segment lost 2 bases and the V segment lost 8 bases, leaving 13 bases of the junction unmatched. DNA for the CDR3: TGTGCCAGCTCACCGGGACAGGGAGTGAGAGCCTACGAGCAGTACTTC. Its translation is CASSPGQGVRAYEQYF.

The chain recombines TRBV18 with TRBJ2-3, with D possibly TRBD1 on 5 matching bases. This CDR3 has 18 residues. The germline gives CDR1 KGHSH, CDR2 LQKENI. V shed 3 bases and J shed 2 bases, with 21 bases lying between them. CDR3 in amino acids: CASSPLPNRRSTTDTQYF. The CDR3 DNA reads TGTGCCAGCTCACCCCTCCCGAACAGGCGCTCTACCACAGATACGCAGTATTTT.

As regards this clone: An end of the junction differs from the germline gene, which may be a read error. The rearrangement links TRBV19 to TRBJ1-2; D call uncertain. The CDR3 consists of 11 residues. Germline CDR1 and CDR2: LNHDA and SQIVND (reference sequence). CDR3 in DNA: TGTGCCAGTAGTCCGAACTATGGCTACGCCTTC. The encoded protein is CASSPNYGYAF.

The chain employs TRBV18 and TRBJ1-1; TRBD1 aligns across 8 bases. The junction had 12 bases not matched to a gene; V was cut back by 2 bases and J by 7 bases. The CDR3 is 16 residues long. From germline, CDR1 is KGHSH and CDR2 LQKENI. Here the CDR3 reads CASSPFSGLTGGEAFF. Here the CDR3 DNA reads TGTGCCAGCTCACCATTCTCAGGCCTTACAGGGGGTGAAGCTTTCTTT.

DNA of the CDR3: TGCGCCAGCAGCTTTGTGGGAGGGGAAGAGACCCAGTACTTC. Translating it yields CASSFVGGEETQYF. The rearrangement links TRBV5-1 to TRBJ2-5, with 7 nucleotides matching TRBD2. Per the germline V gene, CDR1 is SGHRS and CDR2 is YFSETQ. The V segment lost 2 bases and the J segment 3 bases; nucleotides outside the gene matches: 4. The CDR3 totals 14 residues.

The V gene is TRBV7-2, the J gene TRBJ2-6; unclear D gene. Trimming removed 7 bases at V and 0 bases at J, with 10 bases between. Germline CDR1 reads SGHTA; CDR2 reads FQGNSA. The CDR3 is 15 amino acids. This CDR3 is CASTPTSSGANVLTF. The CDR3 DNA reads TGTGCCAGCACGCCTACGAGCTCTGGGGCCAACGTCCTGACTTTC.

The chain joins TRBV6-5 to TRBJ2-5, with a weak D call TRBD1 (5 bases). Judging by the DNA end, TRBJ2-7 fits better; the J call may be wrong. The CDR3 runs to 15 residues. In germline, CDR1 is MNHEY, CDR2 SVGAGI. CDR3 region: CASRSLHDSFYEQYF. The CDR3 DNA follows: TGTGCCAGCAGGTCCCTTCACGACAGTTTCTACGAGCAGTACTTC.

The chain is built from TRBV14 and TRBJ1-1; no definite D call. With 2 bases removed from V and 1 base from J, the gap between germline ends came to 5 bases. This CDR3 is built from 13 residues. The germline V gene has CDR1 SGHDN and CDR2 FVKESK. CDR3 sequence (DNA): TGTGCCAGCAGCCAATTTCAGAACACTGAAGCTTTCTTT. It specifies CASSQFQNTEAFF.

The genes are TRBV5-1 and TRBJ2-3; 9 bases agree with TRBD1. The CDR3 runs to 17 residues. J gave up 2 bases and V 1 base, and 8 bases lay outside the gene matches. Germline CDR1 reads SGHRS; CDR2 reads YFSETQ. The CDR3 region is CASSLKPGQGLTDTQYF. The CDR3, as DNA: TGCGCCAGCAGCTTGAAACCGGGACAGGGACTCACAGATACGCAGTATTTT.

The rearrangement links TRBV6-5 to TRBJ2-7, with 8 bases matching TRBD1. This CDR3 is 13 amino acids long. V was clipped by 6 bases and J by 2 bases; unmatched bases: 3. Germline loops: CDR1 MNHEY, CDR2 SVGAGI. CDR3 region: CASRQGGPYEQYF. The CDR3 nucleotides read TGTGCCAGCAGACAGGGGGGACCCTACGAGCAGTACTTC.

The chain employs TRBV12-2 and TRBJ2-1; the D call of TRBD2 is as the table states it, not checked on the DNA. TRBV12-2 is assigned pseudogene status. CDR3 length equals 17 residues. The CDR3 DNA is TGTGCAAGTCGCTTAGGGACTAGCGGGAGGATCTACAATGAGCAGTTCTTC. Its translation: CASRLGTSGRIYNEQFF.

The rearrangement uses TRBV6-6 and TRBJ2-1; D is uncertain. This CDR3 has 13 amino acids. Germline V gene data show CDR1 as MNHNY and CDR2 as SVGAGI (reference sequence). Trimming pared 7 bases from V and 2 bases from J, leaving 9 bases between. The CDR3 region has the DNA TGTGCCAGCACCGTGCGAACCTACAATGAGCAGTTCTTC. Encoded protein: CASTVRTYNEQFF.

This chain links TRBV23-1 with TRBJ1-2; weak D call: TRBD1 (5 bases). TRBV23-1 is an ORF; its function is uncertain. V lost 2 bases and J 4 bases, leaving 14 bases between the germline ends. This CDR3 spans 15 amino acids. CDR3 bases: TGCGCCAGCAGTCAAACCGGGGGAGCCGTCTATGGCTACACCTTC. It is translated as CASSQTGGAVYGYTF.

This chain uses TRBV10-2 with TRBJ1-5; D not certain. Germline loops: CDR1 WSHSY, CDR2 SAAADI. This CDR3 is built from 13 residues. Trimming took 5 bases from V and 2 from J, leaving 7 bases between them. The CDR3 DNA reads TGCGCCAGCAGTAAGCCGGGCAATCAGCCCCAGCATTTT. Protein product: CASSKPGNQPQHF.

Frequency places this clone as medium-sized (0.01 to 0.1%). J is TRBJ2-7 and V is TRBV4-1; 8 positions match TRBD1. The CDR3 length is 14 residues. CDR1 is MGHRA and CDR2 is YSYEKL in the germline V gene. Losses at the gene ends were 6 bases for V and 5 bases for J; bases not matched to a gene: 9. The CDR3 sequence is CASSHQGALDEQYF. DNA for the CDR3: TGCGCCAGCAGTCATCAGGGGGCGCTTGACGAGCAGTACTTC.

The chain joins TRBV6-1 to TRBJ1-4; tentative D call: TRBD1 (5 bases). The CDR3 loop spans 15 amino acids. Looked up from germline, CDR1 is MNHNS and CDR2 is SASEGT. The V gene lost 1 base and the J gene lost 8 bases, with 14 bases spanning the gap. The CDR3 sequence is CASSEVGPPREKLFF. The CDR3 DNA is TGTGCCAGCAGTGAAGTGGGGCCGCCCAGAGAAAAACTGTTTTTT.

The CDR3 nucleotides are TGTGCCAGCAGTTACGGGGGGCAAGAGACCCAGTACTTC. It yields the protein CASSYGGQETQYF. The chain couples TRBV6-5 to TRBJ2-5, with D possibly TRBD2 on 6 matching bases. The CDR3 runs to 13 residues. Germline CDR1 and CDR2: MNHEY and SVGAGI. The ends were cut back, 2 bases at V and 2 bases at J, with 6 bases in the middle.